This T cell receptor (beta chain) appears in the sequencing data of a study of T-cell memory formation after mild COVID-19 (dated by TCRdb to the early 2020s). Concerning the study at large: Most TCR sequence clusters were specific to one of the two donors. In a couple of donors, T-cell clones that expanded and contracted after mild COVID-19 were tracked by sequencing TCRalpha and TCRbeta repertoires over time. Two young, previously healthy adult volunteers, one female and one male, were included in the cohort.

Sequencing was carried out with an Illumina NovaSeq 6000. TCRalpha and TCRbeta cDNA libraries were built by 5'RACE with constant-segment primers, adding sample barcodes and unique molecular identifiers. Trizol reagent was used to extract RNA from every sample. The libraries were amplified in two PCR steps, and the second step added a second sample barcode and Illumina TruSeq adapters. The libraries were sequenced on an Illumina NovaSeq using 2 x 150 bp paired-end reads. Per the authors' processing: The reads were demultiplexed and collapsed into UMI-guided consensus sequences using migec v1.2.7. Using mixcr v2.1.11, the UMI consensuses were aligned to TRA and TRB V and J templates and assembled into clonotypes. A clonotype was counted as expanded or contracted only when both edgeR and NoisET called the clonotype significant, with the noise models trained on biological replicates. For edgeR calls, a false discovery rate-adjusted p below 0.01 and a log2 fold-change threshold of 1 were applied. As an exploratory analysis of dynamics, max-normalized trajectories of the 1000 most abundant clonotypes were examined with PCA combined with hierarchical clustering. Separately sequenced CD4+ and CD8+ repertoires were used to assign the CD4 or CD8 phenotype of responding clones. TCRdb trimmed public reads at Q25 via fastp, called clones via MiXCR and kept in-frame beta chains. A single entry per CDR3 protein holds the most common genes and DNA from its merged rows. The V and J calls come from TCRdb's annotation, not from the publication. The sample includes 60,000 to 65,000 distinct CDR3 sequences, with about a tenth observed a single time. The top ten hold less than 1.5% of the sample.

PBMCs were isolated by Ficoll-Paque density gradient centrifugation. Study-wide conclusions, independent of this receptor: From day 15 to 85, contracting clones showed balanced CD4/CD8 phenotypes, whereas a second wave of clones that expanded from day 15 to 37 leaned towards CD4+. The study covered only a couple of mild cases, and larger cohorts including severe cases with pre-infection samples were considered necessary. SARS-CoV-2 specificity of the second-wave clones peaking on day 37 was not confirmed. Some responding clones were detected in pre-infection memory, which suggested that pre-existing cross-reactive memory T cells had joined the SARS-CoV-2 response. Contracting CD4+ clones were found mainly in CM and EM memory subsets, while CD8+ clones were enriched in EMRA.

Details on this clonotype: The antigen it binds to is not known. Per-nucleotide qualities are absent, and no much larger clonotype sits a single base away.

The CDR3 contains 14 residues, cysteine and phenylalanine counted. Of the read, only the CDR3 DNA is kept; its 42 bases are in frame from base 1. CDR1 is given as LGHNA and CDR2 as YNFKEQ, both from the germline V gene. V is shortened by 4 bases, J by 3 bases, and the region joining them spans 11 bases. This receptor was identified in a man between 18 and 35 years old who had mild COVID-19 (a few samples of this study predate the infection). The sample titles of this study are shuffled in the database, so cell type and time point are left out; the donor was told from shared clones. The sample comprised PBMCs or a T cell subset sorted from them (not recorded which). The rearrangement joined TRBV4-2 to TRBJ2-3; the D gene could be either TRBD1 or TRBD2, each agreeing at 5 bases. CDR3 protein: CASSPGRLTDTQYF. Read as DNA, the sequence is TGTGCCAGCAGCCCGGGACGACTTACAGATACGCAGTATTTT.